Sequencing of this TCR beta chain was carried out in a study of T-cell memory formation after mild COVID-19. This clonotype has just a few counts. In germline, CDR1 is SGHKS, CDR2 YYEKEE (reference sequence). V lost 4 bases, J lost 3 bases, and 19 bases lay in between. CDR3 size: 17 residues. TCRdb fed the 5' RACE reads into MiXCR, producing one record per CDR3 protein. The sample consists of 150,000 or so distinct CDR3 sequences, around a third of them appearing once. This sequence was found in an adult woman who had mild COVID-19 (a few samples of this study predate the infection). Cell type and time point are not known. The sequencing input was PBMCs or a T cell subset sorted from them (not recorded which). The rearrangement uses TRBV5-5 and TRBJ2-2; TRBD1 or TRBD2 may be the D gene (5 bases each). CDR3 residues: CASSRQPGREYTGELFF. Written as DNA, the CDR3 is TGTGCCAGCAGCCGACAACCGGGACGGGAATACACCGGGGAGCTGTTTTTT.